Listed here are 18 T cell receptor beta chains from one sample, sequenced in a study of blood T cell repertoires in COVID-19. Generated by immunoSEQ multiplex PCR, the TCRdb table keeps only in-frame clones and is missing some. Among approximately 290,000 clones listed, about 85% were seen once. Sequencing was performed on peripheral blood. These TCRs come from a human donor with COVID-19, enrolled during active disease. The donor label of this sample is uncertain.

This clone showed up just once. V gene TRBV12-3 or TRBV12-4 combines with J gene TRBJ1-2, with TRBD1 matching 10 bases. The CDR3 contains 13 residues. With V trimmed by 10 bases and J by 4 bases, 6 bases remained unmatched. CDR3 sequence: CANTRDRGYGYTF. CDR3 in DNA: TGTGCCAACACCCGGGACAGGGGCTATGGCTACACCTTC.

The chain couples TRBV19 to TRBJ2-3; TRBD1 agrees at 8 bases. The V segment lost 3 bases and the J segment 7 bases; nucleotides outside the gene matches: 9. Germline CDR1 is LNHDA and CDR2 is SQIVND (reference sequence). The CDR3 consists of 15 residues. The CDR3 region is CASSIQSGGMNTQYF. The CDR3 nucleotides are TGTGCCAGTAGTATTCAGTCAGGGGGCATGAATACGCAGTATTTT.

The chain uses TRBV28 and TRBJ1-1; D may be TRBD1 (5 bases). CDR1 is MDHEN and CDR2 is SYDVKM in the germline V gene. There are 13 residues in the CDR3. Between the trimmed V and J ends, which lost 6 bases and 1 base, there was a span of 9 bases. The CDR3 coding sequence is TGTGCCAGCAGCGGGGGTGCGAACACTGAAGCTTTCTTT. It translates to CASSGGANTEAFF. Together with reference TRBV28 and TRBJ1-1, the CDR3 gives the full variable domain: DVKVTQSSRYLVKRTGEKVFLECVQDMDHENMFWYRQDPGLGLRLIYFSYDVKMKEKGDIPEGYSVSREKKERFSLILESASTNQTSMYLCASSGGANTEAFFGQGTRLTVV.

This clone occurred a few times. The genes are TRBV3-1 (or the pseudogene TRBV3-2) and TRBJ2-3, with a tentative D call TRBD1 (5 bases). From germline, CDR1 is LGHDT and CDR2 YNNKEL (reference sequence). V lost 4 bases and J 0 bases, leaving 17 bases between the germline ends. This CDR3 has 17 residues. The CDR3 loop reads CASSPKGLATSTDTQYF. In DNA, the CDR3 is TGTGCCAGCAGCCCCAAGGGGTTGGCTACCAGCACAGATACGCAGTATTTT.

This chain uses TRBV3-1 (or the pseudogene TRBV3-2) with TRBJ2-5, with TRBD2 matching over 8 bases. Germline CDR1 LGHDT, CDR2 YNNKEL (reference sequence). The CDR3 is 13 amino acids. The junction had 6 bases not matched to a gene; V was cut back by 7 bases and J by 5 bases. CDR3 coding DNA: TGTGCCAGCACTCTGCGGGAGGTGGAGACCCAGTACTTC. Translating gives CASTLREVETQYF.

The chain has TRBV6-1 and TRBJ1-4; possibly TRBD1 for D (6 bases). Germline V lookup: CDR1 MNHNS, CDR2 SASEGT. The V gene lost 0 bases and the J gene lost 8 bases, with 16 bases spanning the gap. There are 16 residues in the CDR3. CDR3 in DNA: TGTGCCAGCAGTGAAGCTAGAACAGGGATGGGGGAAAAACTGTTTTTT. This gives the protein CASSEARTGMGEKLFF.

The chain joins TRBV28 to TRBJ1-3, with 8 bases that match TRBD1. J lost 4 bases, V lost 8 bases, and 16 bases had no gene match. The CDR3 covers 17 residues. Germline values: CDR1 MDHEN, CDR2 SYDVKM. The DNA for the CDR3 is TGTGCCAGCCCCACGACAGGGGAGGTGGTCGGAGGAAACACCATATATTTT. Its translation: CASPTTGEVVGGNTIYF.

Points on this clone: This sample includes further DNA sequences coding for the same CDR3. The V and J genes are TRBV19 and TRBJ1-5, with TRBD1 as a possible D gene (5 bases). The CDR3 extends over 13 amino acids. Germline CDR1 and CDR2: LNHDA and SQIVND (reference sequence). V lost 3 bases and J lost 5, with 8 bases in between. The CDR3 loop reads CASSMGRDQPQHF. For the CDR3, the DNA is TGTGCCAGTAGTATGGGCAGGGATCAGCCCCAGCATTTT.

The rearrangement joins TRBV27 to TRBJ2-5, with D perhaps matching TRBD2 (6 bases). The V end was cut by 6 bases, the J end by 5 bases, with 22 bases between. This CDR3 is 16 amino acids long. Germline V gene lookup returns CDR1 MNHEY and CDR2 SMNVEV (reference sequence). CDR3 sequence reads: CASSQTIGGVGETQYF. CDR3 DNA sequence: TGTGCCAGCAGCCAGACTATCGGGGGAGTCGGGGAGACCCAGTACTTC.

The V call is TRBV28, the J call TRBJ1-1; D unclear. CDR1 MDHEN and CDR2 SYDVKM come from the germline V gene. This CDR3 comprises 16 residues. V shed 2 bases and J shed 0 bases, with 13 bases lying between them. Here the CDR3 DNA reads TGTGCCAGCAGTTTACTAACCAGGTTCATGAACACTGAAGCTTTCTTT. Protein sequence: CASSLLTRFMNTEAFF.

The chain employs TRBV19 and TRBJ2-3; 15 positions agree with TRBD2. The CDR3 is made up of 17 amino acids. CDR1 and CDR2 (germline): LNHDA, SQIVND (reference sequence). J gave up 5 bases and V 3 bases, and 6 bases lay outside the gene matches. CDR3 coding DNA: TGTGCCAGTAGTATCCCGGGACTAGCGGGAGGAGGAGATACGCAGTATTTT. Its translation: CASSIPGLAGGGDTQYF.

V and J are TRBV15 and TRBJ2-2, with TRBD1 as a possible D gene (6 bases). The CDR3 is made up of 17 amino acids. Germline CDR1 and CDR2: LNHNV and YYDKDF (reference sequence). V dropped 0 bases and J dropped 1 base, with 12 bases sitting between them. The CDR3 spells CATSRDWQGWNTGELFF. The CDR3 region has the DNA TGTGCCACCAGCAGAGATTGGCAGGGGTGGAACACCGGGGAGCTGTTTTTT. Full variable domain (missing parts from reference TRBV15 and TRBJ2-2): DAMVIQNPRYQVTQFGKPVTLSCSQTLNHNVMYWYQQKSSQAPKLLFHYYDKDFNNEADTPDNFQSRRPNTSFCFLDIRSPGLGDTAMYLCATSRDWQGWNTGELFFGEGSRLTVL.

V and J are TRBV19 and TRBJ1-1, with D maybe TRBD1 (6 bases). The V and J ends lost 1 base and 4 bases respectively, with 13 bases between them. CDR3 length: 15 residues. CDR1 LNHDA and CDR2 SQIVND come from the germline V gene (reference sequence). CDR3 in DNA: TGTGCCAGTAGTATAGGGGCAGGGGCGGGCACTGAAGCTTTCTTT. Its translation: CASSIGAGAGTEAFF.

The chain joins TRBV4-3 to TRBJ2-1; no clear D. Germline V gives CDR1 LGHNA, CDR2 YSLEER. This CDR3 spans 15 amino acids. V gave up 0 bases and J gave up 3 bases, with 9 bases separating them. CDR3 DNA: TGCGCCAGCAGCCAAGATCTTAACGGCTACAATGAGCAGTTCTTC. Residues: CASSQDLNGYNEQFF.

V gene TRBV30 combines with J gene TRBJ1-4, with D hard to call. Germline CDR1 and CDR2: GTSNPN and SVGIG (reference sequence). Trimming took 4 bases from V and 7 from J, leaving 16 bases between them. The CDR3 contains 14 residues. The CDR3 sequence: CAWTTPSVSEKLFF. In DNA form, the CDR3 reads TGTGCCTGGACCACCCCCAGCGTCAGTGAAAAACTGTTTTTT. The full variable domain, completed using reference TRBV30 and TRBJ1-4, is SQTIHQWPATLVQPVGSPLSLECTVEGTSNPNLYWYRQAAGRGLQLLFYSVGIGQISSEVPQNLSASRPQDRQFILSSKKLLLSDSGFYLCAWTTPSVSEKLFFGSGTQLSVL.

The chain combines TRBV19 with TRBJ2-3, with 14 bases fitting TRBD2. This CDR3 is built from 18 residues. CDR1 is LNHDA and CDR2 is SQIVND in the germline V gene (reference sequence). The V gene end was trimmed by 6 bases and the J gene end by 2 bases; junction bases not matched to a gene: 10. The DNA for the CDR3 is TGTGCCAGTAGAGTGACTAGCGGGAGGGCCAGTCCCACAGATACGCAGTATTTT. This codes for CASRVTSGRASPTDTQYF.

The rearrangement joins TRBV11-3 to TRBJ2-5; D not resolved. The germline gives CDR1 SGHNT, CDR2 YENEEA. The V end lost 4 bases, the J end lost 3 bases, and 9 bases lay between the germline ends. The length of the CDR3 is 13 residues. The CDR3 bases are TGTGCCAGCAGCTCTTTACGGGAAGAGACCCAGTACTTC. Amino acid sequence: CASSSLREETQYF.

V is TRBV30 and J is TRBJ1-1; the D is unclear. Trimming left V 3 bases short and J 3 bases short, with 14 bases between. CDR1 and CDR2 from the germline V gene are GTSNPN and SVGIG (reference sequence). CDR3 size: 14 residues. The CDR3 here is CAWSSPQVYTEAFF. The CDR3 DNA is TGTGCCTGGAGCTCACCCCAGGTATACACTGAAGCTTTCTTT.